This T cell receptor beta chain was sequenced in a study of glioma-infiltrating T cells after dendritic cell vaccination. Primers: 60 V beta forward and 13 J beta reverse. Libraries were prepared by immunoSEQ multiplex PCR; TCRdb keeps only in-frame clonotypes and omits some of them. This sample has approximately 99,000 clones; over 80% occur once, and the top ten carry 5.4%. V shed 8 bases and J shed 4 bases, with 14 bases lying between them. Germline loops: CDR1 KGHSH, CDR2 LQKENI. CDR3 length equals 14 residues. This sample's time point: after dendritic cell vaccination, including at tumor progression/relapse.

The TCR was taken from a human donor with glioblastoma. The chain uses TRBV18 and TRBJ1-4; no reliable D call. Here the sequenced sample was blood, taken after dendritic cell vaccination. The CDR3 DNA sequence: TGTGCCAGCGCCATGGCCCAGTTTAATGAAAAACTGTTTTTT. The encoded protein is CASAMAQFNEKLFF. Based on the CDR3 plus reference TRBV18 and TRBJ1-4, the full variable domain is NAGVMQNPRHLVRRRGQEARLRCSPMKGHSHVYWYRQLPEEGLKFMVYLQKENIIDESGMPKERFSAEFPKEGPSILRIQQVVRGDSAAYFCASAMAQFNEKLFFGSGTQLSVL.